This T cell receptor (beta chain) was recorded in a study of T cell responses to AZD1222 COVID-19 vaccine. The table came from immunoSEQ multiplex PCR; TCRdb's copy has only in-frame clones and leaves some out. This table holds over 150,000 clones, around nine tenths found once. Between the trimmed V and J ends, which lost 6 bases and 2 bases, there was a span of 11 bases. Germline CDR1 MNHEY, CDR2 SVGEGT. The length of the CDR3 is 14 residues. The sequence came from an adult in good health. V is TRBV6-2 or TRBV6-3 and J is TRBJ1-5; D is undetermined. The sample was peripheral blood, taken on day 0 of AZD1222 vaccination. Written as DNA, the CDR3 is TGTGCCAGCAGCCGGACCGATCGCAATCAGCCCCAGCATTTT. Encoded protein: CASSRTDRNQPQHF.